The 24 T cell receptor beta chains in this list originate from one sample, sequenced in a study of T cells in Graves' hyperthyroidism and ophthalmopathy. Amplification of TCR beta CDR3 regions was performed using RNA transcripts as template. HTBI primers were the set used in a first-round RT-PCR of the TCR CDR3. TCRdb itself ran the multiplex PCR reads through MiXCR, one entry per CDR3 protein. The repertoire holds approximately 410,000 distinct CDR3 sequences, with roughly an eighth as singletons. The sample comprised blood. These receptor sequences come from a woman under 30 with Graves' hyperthyroidism.

This clonotype has ten or more counts. The rearrangement links TRBV6-1 to TRBJ2-7; 10 nucleotides line up with TRBD2. Germline values: CDR1 MNHNS, CDR2 SASEGT. V lost 8 bases and J lost 4; bases outside the gene matches: 5. The CDR3 is 13 residues long. This CDR3 is CASHMTSGYEQYF. CDR3 bases: TGTGCCAGCCACATGACTAGCGGGTACGAGCAGTACTTC.

As concerns this clonotype: The conserved phenylalanine or tryptophan is not found at the CDR3 terminus, so this likely reflects a read error. The chain couples TRBV9 to TRBJ2-5, with unresolved D. CDR3 size: 14 residues. V was shortened by 0 bases and J by 3 bases, with 9 bases between the two germline ends. CDR1 is SGDLS, CDR2 YYNGEE, per germline. The chain's CDR3 is CASSVDQGKETQYS. CDR3 in DNA: TGTGCCAGCAGCGTAGATCAAGGGAAAGAGACCCAGTACTCC.

This clonotype was counted ten times or more. V is TRBV5-1 and J is TRBJ2-5; D might be TRBD1 or TRBD2, each matching 5 bases. CDR3 length: 13 amino acids. Germline-derived CDR1 and CDR2 are SGHRS and YFSETQ. V was shortened by 0 bases and J by 5 bases, with 8 bases between the two germline ends. The CDR3 sequence is CASSLAEGETQYF. CDR3 sequence (DNA): TGCGCCAGCAGCTTGGCCGAGGGGGAGACCCAGTACTTC.

Ten or more counts support this clonotype. The chain recombines TRBV20-1 with TRBJ2-1; D is possibly TRBD1 (6 bases). The CDR3 covers 13 residues. Trimming left V 7 bases short and J 1 base short, with 11 bases between. Germline values: CDR1 DFQATT, CDR2 SNEGSKA (reference sequence). The CDR3 reads CSGSQGSYNEQFF. Written as DNA, the CDR3 is TGCAGTGGGAGCCAGGGGTCCTACAATGAGCAGTTCTTC.

The chain carries TRBV20-1 and TRBJ2-1; 13 nucleotides match TRBD2. This CDR3 is 16 amino acids long. V trimming: 3 bases; J trimming: 4 bases; junction bases outside the gene matches: 6. CDR1 is DFQATT, CDR2 SNEGSKA, per germline (reference sequence). CDR3 bases: TGCAGTGCTAGGGCACTAGCGGGAGGGGGGTACAATGAGCAGTTCTTC. Amino acids: CSARALAGGGYNEQFF.

Only a few counts were recorded for this clonotype. This chain connects TRBV25-1 to TRBJ2-1; a weak D match, TRBD1 (6 bases). CDR1 and CDR2 from the germline V gene are MGHDK and SYGVNS. Trimming left V 4 bases short and J 4 bases short, with 11 bases between. CDR3 length: 14 amino acids. As DNA, the CDR3 is TGTGCCAGCAGTGCCCACACAGGGTACAATGAGCAGTTCTTC. Amino acids: CASSAHTGYNEQFF.

This clonotype was recorded many times. This chain uses TRBV20-1 with TRBJ2-1; 7 positions match TRBD2. The CDR3 sequence is 17 residues long. The V and J ends lost 2 bases and 4 bases, in that order; junction bases with no gene match: 14. Per the germline V gene, CDR1 is DFQATT and CDR2 is SNEGSKA (reference sequence). The CDR3 here is CSARSGNYRDYYNEQFF. The CDR3 DNA is TGCAGTGCTAGATCGGGGAATTACCGGGACTATTACAATGAGCAGTTCTTC.

Of note for this clonotype: It may be a read error: a sequence one base away is much more abundant. CDR3 region: CASSFSASGANEQLF. For the CDR3, the DNA is TGTGCCAGCAGTTTTTCGGCTAGCGGGGCCAATGAGCAGCTCTTC. V is TRBV28 and J is TRBJ2-1; 9 positions agree with TRBD2. The CDR3 has 15 residues. CDR1 MDHEN and CDR2 SYDVKM come from the germline V gene.

The genes are TRBV5-1 and TRBJ2-6; no clear D gene. This CDR3 has 17 amino acids. Germline-derived CDR1 and CDR2 are SGHRS and YFSETQ. V lost 1 base and J lost 2, with 13 bases in between. This CDR3 reads CASSLITAGAGANVLTF. Here the CDR3 DNA reads TGCGCCAGCAGCTTGATAACAGCCGGCGCTGGGGCCAACGTCCTGACTTTC.

Points on this clonotype: Relative to the germline gene, one junction end is altered; a read error may explain this. The CDR3 is CASSPPTGSNAEAFF. CDR3 sequence (DNA): TGTGCCAGCAGCCCACCGACAGGTTCGAACGCTGAAGCCTTCTTT. This rearrangement joins TRBV7-9 to TRBJ1-1, with D perhaps matching TRBD1 (6 bases). This CDR3 is built from 15 residues. In germline, CDR1 is SEHNR, CDR2 FQNEAQ (reference sequence).

This clonotype was detected many times. The DNA for the CDR3 is TGTGCCAGCAGAGATTTATACAGGGGAGGTGGCTACGAGCAGTACTTC. Encoded protein: CASRDLYRGGGYEQYF. The genes are TRBV6-1 and TRBJ2-7, with D possibly matching TRBD1 (7 bases). V was clipped by 6 bases and J by 3 bases, with 21 bases between them. The CDR3 is 16 amino acids. From germline, CDR1 is MNHNS and CDR2 SASEGT.

At least ten counts were recorded for this clonotype. The J gene is TRBJ2-5, the V gene TRBV18; no reliable D call. CDR1 and CDR2 (germline): KGHSH, LQKENI. V was clipped by 0 bases and J by 4 bases, with 6 bases between them. The CDR3 length is 13 residues. For the CDR3, the DNA is TGTGCCAGCTCACCACCGTTTGGAGAGACCCAGTACTTC. Translating it yields CASSPPFGETQYF.

This clonotype came up many times. This chain connects TRBV6-1 to TRBJ2-2; the match to TRBD2 covers 8 bases. V dropped 5 bases and J dropped 5; count of bases not matched to a gene: 7. The germline CDR1 and CDR2 sequences are MNHNS and SASEGT. This CDR3 region has 15 residues. CDR3 in amino acids: CASSPSRGGTGELFF. The CDR3 nucleotides are TGTGCCAGCAGTCCCTCCCGGGGGGGGACCGGGGAGCTGTTTTTT.

This clonotype has at least ten counts. The chain joins TRBV7-3 to TRBJ2-1; 12 nucleotides agree with TRBD2. V gave up 4 bases and J gave up 8 bases; unmatched junction bases: 3. The CDR3 is made up of 14 amino acids. In germline, CDR1 is SGHTA, CDR2 FQGTGA. This chain's CDR3 is CASSSSGRGDEQFF. CDR3 in DNA: TGTGCCAGCAGCTCTAGCGGGAGGGGGGATGAGCAGTTCTTC.

The chain combines TRBV6-4 with TRBJ1-3; a possible D gene is TRBD1 (5 bases). CDR3 length: 15 amino acids. Looked up from germline, CDR1 is MRHNA and CDR2 is SNTAGT. The V gene lost 8 bases and the J gene lost 0 bases, with 14 bases spanning the gap. The CDR3 sequence is CASSRTLFSGNTIYF. The CDR3 DNA reads TGTGCCAGCTCCCGGACACTTTTCTCTGGAAACACCATATATTTT.

Turning to this clonotype: Given a much more abundant clone one base away, this may be a read error. The chain joins TRBV20-1 to TRBJ2-1; D gene uncertain. V was pared by 2 bases and J by 1 base, with 9 bases between. This CDR3 comprises 14 residues. The germline V gene has CDR1 DFQATT and CDR2 SNEGSKA (reference sequence). CDR3 sequence (DNA): TGCAGTGCTAGAATGGGGTGGTCCTACAATGAGCAGTTCTTC. Protein: CSARMGWSYNEQFF.

This clonotype showed up many times. CDR3 protein: CASSIAGQETQYF. CDR3 nucleotide sequence: TGTGCCAGTAGTATTGCCGGGCAAGAGACCCAGTACTTC. The V and J genes are TRBV19 and TRBJ2-5; D uncertain. Germline-derived CDR1 and CDR2 are LNHDA and SQIVND (reference sequence). Trimming stripped 3 bases from V and 2 bases from J, with 7 bases between. The CDR3 runs 13 residues.

The CDR3 nucleotides read TGTGCCAGCAGCCAGCCGGGACAGATTTACAATGAGCAGTTCTTC. As protein: CASSQPGQIYNEQFF. This sequence joins TRBV4-2 and TRBJ2-1; 7 nucleotides line up with TRBD1. The CDR3 runs 15 residues. Germline V gene data show CDR1 as LGHNA and CDR2 as YNFKEQ. V shed 3 bases, J shed 4 bases, and the junction held 6 bases outside the gene matches.

This clonotype showed up many times. This rearrangement joins TRBV7-8 to TRBJ2-1; D gene uncertain. Germline V CDR1 and CDR2: SGHVS, FQNEAQ. CDR3 length: 13 residues. V was clipped by 3 bases and J by 4 bases, with 7 bases between them. The CDR3 protein is CASSFELYNEQFF. CDR3 bases: TGTGCCAGCAGCTTCGAACTTTACAATGAGCAGTTCTTC.

This sequence joins TRBV24-1 and TRBJ1-5, with D unclear. Germline V gene data show CDR1 as KGHDR and CDR2 as SFDVKD. Trimming took 4 bases from V and 1 from J, leaving 10 bases between them. The CDR3 has 15 residues. The CDR3 nucleotides are TGTGCCACCAGTGACGCGTCACCGAGCAATCAGCCCCAGCATTTT. It specifies CATSDASPSNQPQHF.

This chain uses TRBV20-1 with TRBJ1-4; D is ambiguous. The CDR3 has 14 residues. CDR1 DFQATT and CDR2 SNEGSKA come from the germline V gene (reference sequence). V was shortened by 5 bases and J by 6 bases, with 16 bases between the two germline ends. The CDR3 spells CSAGETRRDEKLFF. For the CDR3, the DNA is TGCAGTGCTGGGGAGACAAGGCGGGATGAAAAACTGTTTTTT.

This clonotype was recorded at least ten times. One end of the junction is discordant with germline, which a read error may explain. The chain combines TRBV6-1 with TRBJ2-7; 12 bases line up with TRBD2. CDR3 length equals 15 residues. The V gene's germline CDR1 is MNHNS and CDR2 SASEGT. The CDR3 is CASREGLAGTYEQYF. CDR3 in DNA: TGTGCCAGCAGGGAAGGACTAGCGGGAACCTACGAGCAGTACTTC.

This clonotype was counted at least ten times. The genes are TRBV3-1 and TRBJ1-1; possible D gene TRBD1, 6 bases. Germline V gene sequence: CDR1 LGHDT, CDR2 YNNKEL (reference sequence). V shed 0 bases and J shed 2 bases, with 10 bases lying between them. The CDR3 spans 15 residues. DNA for the CDR3: TGTGCCAGCAGCCAAGACGGCGGGGGCAACACTGAAGCTTTCTTT. It yields the protein CASSQDGGGNTEAFF.

This clonotype was seen repeatedly, ten times or more. The chain uses TRBV2 and TRBJ2-3; 14 bases are shared with TRBD2. CDR1 is SNHLY, CDR2 FYNNEI, per germline. The CDR3 sequence is 16 residues long. Trimming at V came to 6 bases and at J to 5 bases, leaving 7 bases not matched to a gene. CDR3 residues: CASRQGGTSGRDTQYF. The DNA of the CDR3 is TGTGCCAGCAGACAGGGAGGGACTAGCGGGAGAGATACGCAGTATTTT.